This TCR beta chain derives from a study of blood T cells in healthy people across ages. J gave up 3 bases and V 5 bases, and 12 bases lay outside the gene matches. This CDR3 has 15 residues. Germline V lookup: CDR1 DFQATT, CDR2 SNEGSKA (reference sequence). Extraction yielded at least 5 micrograms of total RNA per sample. The authors ran a second PCR of 7 to 11 cycles using a sample-barcoded 5' primer and a J-beta primer mix. TCRdb itself ran the 5' RACE reads through MiXCR, one entry per CDR3 protein. The sample shows about 900,000 distinct CDR3 sequences, roughly 52% of them seen only once. The gene calls are TRBV20-1 and TRBJ1-1; 7 nucleotides align to TRBD1. Material for sequencing was blood. The origin of this receptor is a man between 25 and 39 years old in good health. CDR3 region: CSAPLGGQSYTEAFF. The CDR3, as DNA: TGCAGTGCTCCTTTGGGGGGACAGTCATACACTGAAGCTTTCTTT.